The 31 T cell receptor beta chains listed next were all sequenced from one sample in a study of T cell responses to AZD1222 COVID-19 vaccine. Clones were read by immunoSEQ multiplex PCR, and TCRdb kept only the in-frame ones, dropping some. This sample has 100,000 or so clones, with over 75% found just once. Material: peripheral blood, obtained 28 days after the second AZD1222 dose. The receptors were sampled from an adult who received the AZD1222 COVID-19 vaccine.

The chain uses TRBV11-1 and TRBJ2-2; tentative D call: TRBD2 (6 bases). CDR1 and CDR2 from the germline V gene are SGHAT and FQDESV (reference sequence). The length of the CDR3 is 15 residues. Deletions cut 4 bases from V and 5 bases from J, with 14 bases between. CDR3 residues: CASSSAGFRTGELFF. In DNA, the CDR3 is TGTGCCAGCAGCTCCGCGGGATTTAGGACCGGGGAGCTGTTTTTT.

Only one count was recorded for this clone. For the CDR3, the DNA is TGTGCCAGTAGTATAGTGGGGACAAACTATGGCTACACCTTC. As protein: CASSIVGTNYGYTF. The chain couples TRBV19 to TRBJ1-2; D possibly corresponds to TRBD1 (6 bases). The length of the CDR3 is 14 residues. The germline V gene encodes CDR1 LNHDA and CDR2 SQIVND (reference sequence). V gave up 1 base and J gave up 2 bases, with 8 bases separating them.

The gene calls are TRBV30 and TRBJ2-7, with TRBD1 matching 7 bases. The V segment lost 0 bases and the J segment 4 bases; nucleotides outside the gene matches: 9. There are 15 residues in the CDR3. CDR1 and CDR2 from the germline V gene are GTSNPN and SVGIG (reference sequence). CDR3 sequence (DNA): TGTGCCTGGAGTGTACCGCGACAGGGCTCGTACGAGCAGTACTTC. Translated: CAWSVPRQGSYEQYF.

This clone appeared once. The V gene is TRBV11-2, the J gene TRBJ2-2; possibly TRBD2 for D (5 bases). Germline V gene lookup returns CDR1 SGHAT and CDR2 FQNNGV. The ends were cut back, 5 bases at V and 2 bases at J, with 12 bases in the middle. This CDR3 spans 15 amino acids. The CDR3: CASSRPGINTGELFF. The CDR3 DNA is TGTGCCAGCAGCCGCCCGGGAATCAACACCGGGGAGCTGTTTTTT.

The chain joins TRBV29-1 to TRBJ2-1, with 8 bases identical to TRBD1. CDR1 is SQVTM, CDR2 ANQGSEA, per germline. Trimming took 6 bases from V and 0 from J; bases not matched to a gene: 10. The CDR3 sequence is 16 residues long. CDR3 nucleotides: TGCAGCGTCGAGAGGACAGGGCAAAGCTCCTACAATGAGCAGTTCTTC. As protein: CSVERTGQSSYNEQFF.

This sequence joins TRBV13 and TRBJ2-7; possibly TRBD2 for D (5 bases). The V end was cut by 5 bases, the J end by 1 base, with 12 bases between. Germline V gene sequence: CDR1 PRHDT, CDR2 FYEKMQ (reference sequence). The CDR3 spans 14 residues. This chain's CDR3 is CASSGPGGSYEQYF. CDR3 coding DNA: TGTGCCAGCAGCGGGCCCGGCGGGTCCTACGAGCAGTACTTC.

V usage is TRBV6-5 and J usage is TRBJ2-1, with 9 positions matching TRBD2. Germline assignment: CDR1 MNHEY and CDR2 SVGAGI. V shed 3 bases, J shed 16 bases, and the junction held 10 bases outside the gene matches. This CDR3 is 13 amino acids long. CDR3 protein: CASSYLSGGASFF. DNA for the CDR3: TGTGCCAGCAGTTATCTTAGCGGGGGAGCATCATTCTTC.

DNA for the CDR3: TGTGCCAGCAGTTTTGCCGGGGACAGACTAAACACTGAAGCTTTCTTT. It codes for CASSFAGDRLNTEAFF. V is TRBV27 and J is TRBJ1-1; 7 bases map to TRBD1. Germline values: CDR1 MNHEY, CDR2 SMNVEV (reference sequence). The J segment lost 2 bases and the V segment lost 3 bases, leaving 9 bases of the junction unmatched. This CDR3 comprises 16 residues.

This rearrangement joins TRBV27 to TRBJ1-2; a possible D gene is TRBD1 (5 bases). CDR3 length equals 14 residues. The ends were cut back, 5 bases at V and 7 bases at J, with 17 bases in the middle. Germline V gene data show CDR1 as MNHEY and CDR2 as SMNVEV (reference sequence). CDR3 in DNA: TGTGCCAGCAGTCCCTTGGGTGGGGCCGGTGGCTACACCTTC. This gives the protein CASSPLGGAGGYTF.

The chain employs TRBV5-1 and TRBJ2-7, with a weak D call TRBD1 (6 bases). V was pared by 4 bases and J by 6 bases, with 20 bases between. The germline V gene encodes CDR1 SGHRS and CDR2 YFSETQ. There are 15 residues in the CDR3. CDR3 loop: CASSPRTGHRSEQYF. In DNA, the CDR3 is TGCGCCAGCAGCCCTCGGACGGGACACCGTTCCGAGCAGTACTTC. Full variable domain (rest looked up from reference TRBV5-1 and TRBJ2-7): KAGVTQTPRYLIKTRGQQVTLSCSPISGHRSVSWYQQTPGQGLQFLFEYFSETQRNKGNFPGRFSGRQFSNSRSEMNVSTLELGDSALYLCASSPRTGHRSEQYFGPGTRLTVT.

The rearrangement uses TRBV27 and TRBJ2-1, with D possibly matching TRBD1 (6 bases). Germline CDR1 and CDR2: MNHEY and SMNVEV (reference sequence). V lost 2 bases and J lost 8, with 13 bases in between. The CDR3 contains 14 residues. The CDR3 bases are TGTGCCAGCAGTTTAAGGGGGTCGAACCATGAGCAGTTCTTC. This codes for CASSLRGSNHEQFF.

V and J are TRBV5-1 and TRBJ2-1; D is undetermined. The V and J ends lost 0 bases and 5 bases respectively, with 12 bases between them. This CDR3 contains 15 residues. CDR1 and CDR2 (germline): SGHRS, YFSETQ. Here the CDR3 reads CASSLDLGFNNEQFF. CDR3 DNA sequence: TGCGCCAGCAGCTTGGACCTAGGTTTTAACAATGAGCAGTTCTTC.

This chain uses TRBV3-1 (or the pseudogene TRBV3-2) with TRBJ1-2; weak D call: TRBD1 (6 bases). Trimming shortened V by 2 bases and J by 6 bases, and 19 bases separated the two germline ends. CDR3 length: 16 residues. Germline CDR1 LGHDT, CDR2 YNNKEL (reference sequence). The CDR3, as DNA: TGTGCCAGCAGCCAAACCCCACAGGGAGGAAGGAATGGCTACACCTTC. This gives the protein CASSQTPQGGRNGYTF.

The rearrangement links TRBV9 to TRBJ2-1; the match to TRBD2 covers 7 bases. The CDR3 contains 15 residues. The germline gives CDR1 SGDLS, CDR2 YYNGEE. V shed 4 bases and J 0 bases; nucleotides not matched to a gene: 4. The CDR3 DNA reads as TGTGCCAGCAGCCCCAGCGGGACCTCCTACAATGAGCAGTTCTTC. Translating it yields CASSPSGTSYNEQFF.

The chain joins TRBV5-1 to TRBJ1-1, with D tentatively TRBD1 (6 bases). This CDR3 spans 14 amino acids. Germline CDR1 reads SGHRS; CDR2 reads YFSETQ. V dropped 4 bases and J dropped 1 base, with 11 bases sitting between them. CDR3 DNA: TGCGCCAGCAGCCGGGGGGCTACGAACACTGAAGCTTTCTTT. It encodes CASSRGATNTEAFF.

The genes are TRBV2 and TRBJ2-2; D assignment may be TRBD1 or TRBD2 (7 bases each). V shed 3 bases and J shed 7 bases, with 15 bases lying between them. The CDR3 is 15 residues long. From germline, CDR1 is SNHLY and CDR2 FYNNEI. CDR3 nucleotides: TGTGCCAGCAGTGACCAGGGGGGGCCGGACGGGGAGCTGTTTTTT. Translating it yields CASSDQGGPDGELFF.

This rearrangement joins TRBV18 to TRBJ1-3; no firm D call. Trimming removed 6 bases from V and 0 bases from J, with 12 bases in between. This CDR3 region has 15 residues. In germline, CDR1 is KGHSH, CDR2 LQKENI. The CDR3 region is CASSVVSVSGNTIYF. CDR3 DNA: TGTGCCAGCTCCGTGGTAAGCGTCTCTGGAAACACCATATATTTT.

The chain links TRBV7-9 to TRBJ2-3; D might be TRBD1 (5 bases). The CDR3 extends over 16 amino acids. V was pared by 2 bases and J by 0 bases, with 12 bases between. CDR1 SEHNR and CDR2 FQNEAQ come from the germline V gene (reference sequence). The CDR3 loop is CASSLSGRSSTDTQYF. The CDR3 region has the DNA TGTGCCAGCAGCTTATCAGGGCGATCTAGCACAGATACGCAGTATTTT.

The chain joins TRBV4-1 to TRBJ2-2; 12 nucleotides match TRBD2. Germline trimming cut 3 bases from V and 5 bases from J; bases unmatched to any gene: 7. This CDR3 is 17 amino acids long. CDR1 is MGHRA and CDR2 is YSYEKL in the germline V gene. The DNA of the CDR3 is TGCGCCAGCAGCCAGGAGACTAGCGGGGGCATAACCGGGGAGCTGTTTTTT. Residues: CASSQETSGGITGELFF.

The chain links TRBV2 to TRBJ2-5; 8 bases map to TRBD1. The J segment lost 6 bases and the V segment lost 6 bases, leaving 6 bases of the junction unmatched. The CDR3 length is 13 residues. The germline V gene has CDR1 SNHLY and CDR2 FYNNEI. CDR3 DNA sequence: TGTGCCAGCAGGGACAGGGTTGGGCAGACCCAGTACTTC. As protein: CASRDRVGQTQYF.

The chain recombines TRBV5-4 with TRBJ2-5, with 8 bases identical to TRBD1. The germline gives CDR1 SGHNT, CDR2 YYREEE (reference sequence). This CDR3 spans 14 amino acids. The V segment lost 6 bases and the J segment 4 bases; nucleotides outside the gene matches: 8. The CDR3 here is CASNVGQGRETQYF. CDR3 in DNA: TGTGCCAGCAACGTCGGACAGGGAAGAGAGACCCAGTACTTC.

Written as DNA, the CDR3 is TGTGCCTGGAGCTTACTACAGGGGCCCGCGAGGTATGGCTACACCTTC. As protein: CAWSLLQGPARYGYTF. The chain employs TRBV30 and TRBJ1-2; 7 nucleotides agree with TRBD1. The length of the CDR3 is 16 residues. Germline V gene lookup returns CDR1 GTSNPN and CDR2 SVGIG (reference sequence). V was pared by 3 bases and J by 5 bases, with 15 bases of the junction left unmatched.

The J gene is TRBJ2-6, the V gene TRBV18; D not certain. V was cut by 2 bases and J by 1 base, with 6 bases left in between. This CDR3 has 15 residues. The germline gives CDR1 KGHSH, CDR2 LQKENI. This chain's CDR3 is CASSPGRSGANVLTF. Written as DNA, the CDR3 is TGTGCCAGCTCACCAGGACGGTCTGGGGCCAACGTCCTGACTTTC.

The rearrangement joins TRBV15 to TRBJ2-6; D is ambiguous. V lost 0 bases and J lost 3, with 9 bases in between. The CDR3 is 16 residues long. Germline V gene data show CDR1 as LNHNV and CDR2 as YYDKDF (reference sequence). The CDR3 bases are TGTGCCACCAGCAGAGATCGCCGGGTTGGGGCCAACGTCCTGACTTTC. The encoded protein is CATSRDRRVGANVLTF.

The CDR3 DNA reads as TGTGCCAGCAGCTTAGTTCGGCGGGGGACCTACGAGCAGTACTTC. Translation: CASSLVRRGTYEQYF. The gene calls are TRBV7-9 and TRBJ2-7, with TRBD2 matching 7 bases. CDR1 and CDR2 from the germline V gene are SEHNR and FQNEAQ (reference sequence). The V segment lost 1 base and the J segment 2 bases; nucleotides outside the gene matches: 5. The length of the CDR3 is 15 residues.

This clone was recorded only once. V and J are TRBV11-2 and TRBJ2-1; 8 nucleotides agree with TRBD2. The CDR3 extends over 16 amino acids. The trim removed 5 bases at V and 2 bases at J, leaving 8 bases unmatched. Germline assignment: CDR1 SGHAT and CDR2 FQNNGV. In DNA form, the CDR3 reads TGTGCCAGCAGCGAGGGGGTACTAGCGGCCTACAATGAGCAGTTCTTC. This gives the protein CASSEGVLAAYNEQFF.

This chain links TRBV5-1 with TRBJ1-5, with a tentative D call TRBD1 (5 bases). Germline loops: CDR1 SGHRS, CDR2 YFSETQ. The CDR3 contains 14 residues. Trimming took 0 bases from V and 6 from J, leaving 10 bases between them. The CDR3 DNA reads TGCGCCAGCAGCTTGGAGGGAGGGGTTCAGCCCCAGCATTTT. Translating it yields CASSLEGGVQPQHF.

The CDR3, as DNA: TGTGCCAGCAGTTCCAGATCCTCAGAGTCACCCCTCCACTTT. This codes for CASSSRSSESPLHF. The chain carries TRBV27 and TRBJ1-6; no clear D. The germline V gene has CDR1 MNHEY and CDR2 SMNVEV (reference sequence). CDR3 size: 14 residues. The germline V and J ends were trimmed by 4 bases and 10 bases, with 14 bases remaining between them.

The chain carries TRBV3-1 (or the pseudogene TRBV3-2) and TRBJ1-1; possible D gene TRBD1, 5 bases. The germline CDR1 and CDR2 sequences are LGHDT and YNNKEL (reference sequence). V lost 7 bases, J lost 2 bases, and 11 bases lay in between. This CDR3 spans 13 amino acids. The CDR3 spells CASTATVNTEAFF. CDR3 coding DNA: TGTGCCAGCACCGCGACAGTAAACACTGAAGCTTTCTTT.

This sequence joins TRBV6-1 and TRBJ2-7; maybe TRBD1 (6 bases). CDR1 MNHNS and CDR2 SASEGT come from the germline V gene. V lost 2 bases to trimming and J lost 7 bases, with 15 bases between them. The CDR3 extends over 14 amino acids. In DNA form, the CDR3 reads TGTGCCAGCAGTGAATACCGGGACATCCCTGAGCAGTACTTC. Translated: CASSEYRDIPEQYF.

V gene TRBV6-2 or TRBV6-3 combines with J gene TRBJ1-1; no clear D gene. Looked up from germline, CDR1 is MNHEY and CDR2 is SVGEGT. V lost 2 bases and J 5 bases, leaving 21 bases between the germline ends. This CDR3 spans 17 amino acids. The CDR3 region has the DNA TGTGCCAGCAGTTACGACCCCTACGGTGGTAGAGGTACTGAAGCTTTCTTT. It translates to CASSYDPYGGRGTEAFF.